Listed below are T cell receptor beta chains from one sample, sequenced in a study of blood T cell repertoires in COVID-19. Profiling relied on immunoSEQ multiplex PCR, and the TCRdb table lists in-frame clones only, not all of them. Here the sample spans approximately 170,000 clones, approximately 91% being singletons. Sequencing input: peripheral blood. The source is a man aged 18 to 29 with COVID-19, enrolled during active disease. The CDR3 runs from the conserved cysteine through the conserved F or W. A D gene is named only where the DNA matches it firmly. Part of the rows lack a size; the others show once, few, many or a class for expanded clones.

v_call: TRBV6-5
j_call: TRBJ2-1
d_call: TRBD1
clone_size: -
cdr3_aa: CASSLGQGVYNEQFF
cdr3_nt: TGTGCCAGCAGTCTCGGACAGGGGGTCTACAATGAGCAGTTCTTC

v_call: TRBV5-6
j_call: TRBJ1-2
d_call: -
clone_size: -
cdr3_aa: CASSLAGYYGYTF
cdr3_nt: TGTGCCAGCAGCTTGGCAGGGTACTATGGCTACACCTTC

v_call: TRBV21-1
j_call: TRBJ2-7
d_call: -
clone_size: -
cdr3_aa: CASSKARRSYEQYF
cdr3_nt: TGTGCCAGCAGCAAAGCCAGGCGCTCCTACGAGCAGTACTTC

v_call: TRBV18
j_call: TRBJ2-1
d_call: TRBD2
clone_size: -
cdr3_aa: CASSHLWPRRAGARYNEQFF
cdr3_nt: TGTGCCAGCTCACATTTGTGGCCGAGACGAGCGGGAGCTCGGTACAATGAGCAGTTCTTC

v_call: TRBV5-5
j_call: TRBJ1-5
d_call: -
clone_size: -
cdr3_aa: CASSWDNHLLSNQPQHF
cdr3_nt: TGTGCCAGCAGCTGGGACAATCACCTTCTTAGCAATCAGCCCCAGCATTTT

v_call: TRBV5-6
j_call: TRBJ2-7
d_call: TRBD1
clone_size: -
cdr3_aa: CASSHRGPSYEQYF
cdr3_nt: TGTGCCAGCAGCCACAGGGGCCCTTCCTACGAGCAGTACTTC

v_call: TRBV5-6
j_call: TRBJ2-1
d_call: TRBD1
clone_size: once
cdr3_aa: CASSLAPGTVRVHEQFF
cdr3_nt: TGTGCCAGCAGCTTGGCACCCGGGACAGTAAGGGTACATGAGCAGTTCTTC

v_call: TRBV28
j_call: TRBJ2-3
d_call: TRBD1
clone_size: -
cdr3_aa: CASSLFRTGAPHTDTQYF
cdr3_nt: TGTGCCAGCAGTTTATTCCGGACAGGGGCCCCACACACAGATACGCAGTATTTT

v_call: TRBV20-1
j_call: TRBJ2-3
d_call: -
clone_size: -
cdr3_aa: CSASSVTDTQYF
cdr3_nt: TGCAGTGCTAGTTCAGTCACAGATACGCAGTATTTT

v_call: TRBV5-4
j_call: TRBJ1-2
d_call: TRBD1
clone_size: -
cdr3_aa: CASSSMTGGRGGYTF
cdr3_nt: TGTGCCAGCAGCTCTATGACAGGGGGAAGGGGTGGCTACACCTTC

v_call: TRBV19
j_call: TRBJ1-2
d_call: -
clone_size: -
cdr3_aa: CASRGAGARGYTF
cdr3_nt: TGTGCCAGTAGAGGAGCAGGGGCCCGTGGCTACACCTTC

v_call: TRBV28
j_call: TRBJ2-1
d_call: TRBD2
clone_size: -
cdr3_aa: CASSLGGLAGESEQFF
cdr3_nt: TGTGCCAGCAGTTTGGGGGGACTAGCGGGAGAGTCTGAGCAGTTCTTC

v_call: TRBV20-1
j_call: TRBJ2-5
d_call: -
clone_size: once
cdr3_aa: CSAPRGGTQYF
cdr3_nt: TGCAGTGCCCCAAGGGGCGGGACCCAGTACTTC

v_call: TRBV5-6
j_call: TRBJ2-7
d_call: TRBD2
clone_size: -
cdr3_aa: CASSLGTRAGGPYEQYF
cdr3_nt: TGTGCCAGCAGCTTGGGAACCCGGGCGGGAGGGCCTTACGAGCAGTACTTC

v_call: TRBV5-4
j_call: TRBJ2-2
d_call: -
clone_size: -
cdr3_aa: CASSFELWGELFF
cdr3_nt: TGTGCCAGCAGCTTCGAGCTCTGGGGGGAGCTGTTTTTT

v_call: TRBV7-8
j_call: TRBJ2-1
d_call: -
clone_size: once
cdr3_aa: CASSLWSFTSNEQFF
cdr3_nt: TGTGCCAGCAGCTTATGGAGTTTCACCTCCAATGAGCAGTTCTTC

v_call: TRBV23-1
j_call: TRBJ2-2
d_call: -
clone_size: -
cdr3_aa: CASSQFPGGELFF
cdr3_nt: TGCGCCAGCAGTCAATTTCCGGGCGGGGAGCTGTTTTTT

v_call: TRBV13
j_call: TRBJ2-1
d_call: TRBD2
clone_size: -
cdr3_aa: CASSPGLAGANEQFF
cdr3_nt: TGTGCCAGCAGCCCGGGACTAGCGGGAGCCAATGAGCAGTTCTTC

v_call: TRBV7-2
j_call: TRBJ1-5
d_call: -
clone_size: -
cdr3_aa: CASSLIVGQNNQPQHF
cdr3_nt: TGTGCCAGCAGCTTAATCGTTGGACAGAACAATCAGCCCCAGCATTTT

v_call: TRBV7-2
j_call: TRBJ2-4
d_call: TRBD2
clone_size: once
cdr3_aa: CASSPSVGLEKNIQYF
cdr3_nt: TGTGCCAGCAGCCCTAGTGTTGGACTAGAGAAAAACATTCAGTACTTC

v_call: TRBV30
j_call: TRBJ1-4
d_call: -
clone_size: -
cdr3_aa: CAWRVGPHEKLFF
cdr3_nt: TGTGCCTGGAGGGTGGGGCCCCATGAAAAACTGTTTTTT

v_call: TRBV10-3
j_call: TRBJ2-7
d_call: TRBD2
clone_size: -
cdr3_aa: CAISRDYYEQYF
cdr3_nt: TGTGCCATCAGTCGGGACTACTACGAGCAGTACTTC

v_call: TRBV9
j_call: TRBJ2-7
d_call: -
clone_size: -
cdr3_aa: CASSVAASRSYEQYF
cdr3_nt: TGTGCCAGCAGCGTAGCAGCTAGCCGCTCCTACGAGCAGTACTTC

v_call: TRBV7-6
j_call: TRBJ2-5
d_call: -
clone_size: -
cdr3_aa: CASSLAIRGRSETQYF
cdr3_nt: TGTGCCAGCAGCTTAGCCATCCGGGGGAGGTCGGAGACCCAGTACTTC

v_call: TRBV9
j_call: TRBJ1-6
d_call: -
clone_size: -
cdr3_aa: CASSGKTGFYNSPLHF
cdr3_nt: TGTGCCAGCAGCGGAAAAACAGGGTTCTATAATTCACCCCTCCACTTT

v_call: TRBV3-1/TRBV3-2
j_call: TRBJ2-1
d_call: TRBD1
clone_size: -
cdr3_aa: CASSHTGGRVRNEQFF
cdr3_nt: TGTGCCAGCAGCCACACAGGGGGCAGAGTTAGGAATGAGCAGTTCTTC

v_call: TRBV9
j_call: TRBJ2-1
d_call: -
clone_size: -
cdr3_aa: CASSFGSSYNEQFF
cdr3_nt: TGTGCCAGCAGCTTCGGGAGCTCCTACAATGAGCAGTTCTTC

v_call: TRBV27
j_call: TRBJ1-1
d_call: -
clone_size: -
cdr3_aa: CASSLTGGTEAFF
cdr3_nt: TGTGCCAGCAGTCTGACGGGGGGCACTGAAGCTTTCTTT

v_call: TRBV5-5
j_call: TRBJ2-7
d_call: TRBD2
clone_size: -
cdr3_aa: CASSLGLAGDYEQYF
cdr3_nt: TGTGCCAGCAGCCTGGGACTAGCGGGAGACTACGAGCAGTACTTC

v_call: TRBV7-2
j_call: TRBJ2-7
d_call: TRBD2
clone_size: -
cdr3_aa: CASSLVSSGDNEQYF
cdr3_nt: TGTGCCAGCAGCTTAGTATCTAGCGGTGACAACGAGCAGTACTTC

v_call: TRBV11-3
j_call: TRBJ2-5
d_call: TRBD2
clone_size: -
cdr3_aa: CASSSSTSGRAGETQYF
cdr3_nt: TGTGCCAGCAGCTCCTCGACTAGCGGGAGGGCCGGAGAGACCCAGTACTTC

v_call: TRBV5-4
j_call: TRBJ2-2
d_call: -
clone_size: -
cdr3_aa: CASSPPLATGELFF
cdr3_nt: TGTGCCAGCAGCCCGCCCCTAGCGACCGGGGAGCTGTTTTTT

v_call: TRBV24-1
j_call: TRBJ1-1
d_call: -
clone_size: -
cdr3_aa: CATSKGVNTEAFF
cdr3_nt: TGTGCCACCAGCAAGGGGGTGAACACTGAAGCTTTCTTT

v_call: TRBV3-1/TRBV3-2
j_call: TRBJ2-7
d_call: TRBD2
clone_size: -
cdr3_aa: CASSQGASSGSRSYEQYF
cdr3_nt: TGTGCCAGCAGCCAAGGCGCCTCTAGCGGGAGTCGGTCCTACGAGCAGTACTTC

v_call: TRBV27
j_call: TRBJ2-1
d_call: -
clone_size: -
cdr3_aa: CASSLSSPGPYNEQFF
cdr3_nt: TGTGCCAGCAGTTTAAGTTCCCCAGGGCCCTACAATGAGCAGTTCTTC

v_call: TRBV27
j_call: TRBJ2-7
d_call: -
clone_size: -
cdr3_aa: CASSAAGTGHYEQYF
cdr3_nt: TGTGCCAGCAGTGCGGCCGGGACTGGCCACTACGAGCAGTACTTC

v_call: TRBV6-5
j_call: TRBJ2-7
d_call: TRBD2
clone_size: -
cdr3_aa: CASSYHLAGPTYEQYF
cdr3_nt: TGTGCCAGCAGTTACCATCTAGCGGGACCCACCTACGAGCAGTACTTC